The clone carrying this T cell receptor beta chain occurred a few times. What it binds is unknown. The same CDR3 can be traced to other DNA sequences in this sample. This sample was taken from a study of beta chain features in type 1 diabetes. Study at large: No patient-donor differences in age, gender, total cells or subset yield.

Sequencing targeted expressed TCRB transcripts, as all isolated RNA had been reverse transcribed. Data came from immunoSEQ multiplex PCR; TCRdb stores just in-frame clones and leaves some out. This sample has about 650,000 clones; approximately 13% occur once, and the top ten carry around 0.12%. Losses at the gene ends were 0 bases for V and 5 bases for J; bases not matched to a gene: 1. Germline V gene lookup returns CDR1 GTSNPN and CDR2 SVGIG (reference sequence). The CDR3 spans 13 residues. Averaging around 110 mL, one heparinised blood draw came from each individual donor. General study points: Shorter templates might be favored by PCR, and equally so in patients and in controls. Type 1 diabetes patients showed a moderate but significant shortening of TCRB CDR3s in all four CD4+ subsets.

This clonotype was sampled from a man aged 25 to 45 with type 1 diabetes. The sequenced sample consisted of naive CD4+ T cells from blood. The chain carries TRBV30 and TRBJ1-5; TRBD1 matches at 7 bases. The CDR3 reads CAWSVTGDQPQHF. Written as DNA, the CDR3 is TGTGCCTGGAGTGTTACAGGGGATCAGCCCCAGCATTTT.